Listed below are T cell receptor beta chains from one sample, sequenced in a study of blood T cells in healthy people across ages. TCRdb recomputed calls from the 5' RACE reads with MiXCR, one row per CDR3 protein. The data contain about 670,000 distinct CDR3 sequences, around 52% of them seen just once; the ten biggest clones take up 13%. The sequencing sample was made of blood. Every receptor here comes from a woman older than 75 in good health. Both conserved end residues are part of each CDR3. D genes are given only for firm matches. A row's size may be missing; if present it is once, few, many or a size class.

>TRBJ1-1|-|14|TRBV5-1|-
TGCGCCAGCAGCGGCGGGACGGGTGGGACTGAAGCTTTCTTT
CASSGGTGGTEAFF
>TRBJ2-1|TRBD1|15|TRBV18|few
TGTGCCAGCTCACCAGGACAGGGGGTGGACAATGAGCAGTTCTTC
CASSPGQGVDNEQFF
>TRBJ2-1|-|13|TRBV28|many
TGTGCCAGCAGTTTAGGGGGCTGGGCTGAGCAGTTCTTC
CASSLGGWAEQFF
>TRBJ2-1|-|11|TRBV20-1|-
TGCAGTGCTAGTTGGTTGAATGAGCAGTTCTTC
CSASWLNEQFF
>TRBJ2-1|-|12|TRBV12-5|many
TGTGCTAGTGGTCTCGACTACAATGAGCAGTTCTTC
CASGLDYNEQFF
>TRBJ1-1|-|12|TRBV20-1|-
TGCAGTGCTAGTGGGGACGAAGTTGAAGCTTTCTTT
CSASGDEVEAFF
>TRBJ2-1|-|14|TRBV20-1|-
TGCAGTGCTAGAGATGGTCTGGATTACAATGAGCAGTTCTTC
CSARDGLDYNEQFF
>TRBJ2-7|TRBD2|15|TRBV10-3|-
TGTGCCATCAGTGTCACTAGCGGGAGCTCCTACGTGCGGTACTTC
CAISVTSGSSYVRYF
>TRBJ2-1|-|15|TRBV5-1|-
TGCGCCAGCAGCTTGGATGGTGTTACCTACAATGAGCAGTTCTTC
CASSLDGVTYNEQFF
>TRBJ2-3|TRBD1|14|TRBV10-3|once
TGTGCCTCCCTCGCAGGGGGTAGCCCAGATACGCAGTATTTT
CASLAGGSPDTQYF
>TRBJ2-1|TRBD1|15|TRBV24-1|many
TGTGCCACCAGCCAGTCGACAGGGGGCCGGGTGGAGCAGTTCTTC
CATSQSTGGRVEQFF
>TRBJ1-2|-|13|TRBV7-6|-
TGTGCCAGCAGCCCGCTCGGGACGGCTGGCTACACCTTC
CASSPLGTAGYTF
>TRBJ1-6|-|17|TRBV10-3|-
TGTGCCATCAGTGAGTCGATTCTTGGGGCTCTGAATTCACCCCTCCACTTT
CAISESILGALNSPLHF
>TRBJ1-5|-|14|TRBV5-6|-
TGTGCCAGCAGCCGCTGGGGGGGCAATCAGCCCCAGCATTTT
CASSRWGGNQPQHF
>TRBJ2-3|TRBD2|16|TRBV7-2|few
TGTGCCAGCAGCTTACATGGACTAGCGGGGCAAGATACGCAGTATTTT
CASSLHGLAGQDTQYF
>TRBJ2-1|-|18|TRBV19|few
TGTGCCACCAGAGCCAGGTGGGCAGGAGAAGGTTTTGTAGATGAGCAGTTCTTC
CATRARWAGEGFVDEQFF
>TRBJ2-7|-|15|TRBV9|few
TGTGCCAGCAGGGGCGGACGGGGATCCAGCAATGAGCAGTACTTC
CASRGGRGSSNEQYF
>TRBJ1-2|-|12|TRBV2|-
TGTGCCAGCACCAAAGGGCCAGAAGGCTACACCTTC
CASTKGPEGYTF
>TRBJ2-3|TRBD2|17|TRBV6-5|-
TGTGCCAGCAGTTGGGCCGGACGGGGGACTAGCACGGATACGCAGTATTTT
CASSWAGRGTSTDTQYF
>TRBJ2-3|TRBD2|19|TRBV5-6|-
TGTGCCAGCAGCTTGGTTGTCTACCCGGCGGGAGGGCCCCCAGATACGCAGTATTTT
CASSLVVYPAGGPPDTQYF
>TRBJ1-1|-|14|TRBV7-3|-
TGTGCCAGCAGCTTAAGGGCCACCGACACTGAAGCTTTCTTT
CASSLRATDTEAFF
>TRBJ2-7|TRBD2|15|TRBV20-1|many
TGCAGTGCTAGGCCCCTAGCGGGAAAGGAGTACGAGCAGTACTTC
CSARPLAGKEYEQYF
>TRBJ1-1|-|12|TRBV5-1|-
TGCGCCAGCAGCTGGACTGGTGGAGAGGCTTTCTTT
CASSWTGGEAFF
>TRBJ2-1|-|12|TRBV6-2/TRBV6-3|many
TGTGCCAGCGGTAACTGGGACAATGAGCAGTTCTTC
CASGNWDNEQFF
>TRBJ2-5|-|14|TRBV4-3|-
TGCGCCAGCAGCCAAGATGATTCCGGCCGTGAGCAGTACTTC
CASSQDDSGREQYF
>TRBJ2-7|TRBD2|14|TRBV7-8|many
TGTGCCAGCGGTCTAGCGGGAGGGGCCTACGAGCAGTACTTC
CASGLAGGAYEQYF